This record looks at one T cell receptor (beta chain) sequence and its context. These data belong to a study of spatial heterogeneity in lung cancer. One entry per CDR3 protein, called by TCRdb with MiXCR from the 5' RACE reads. Of approximately 70,000 distinct CDR3 sequences listed, about 9.5% are singletons. CDR1 and CDR2 from the germline V gene are DFQATT and SNEGSKA (reference sequence). The germline V and J ends were trimmed by 3 bases and 2 bases, with 11 bases remaining between them. The CDR3 totals 14 residues. Time point defined: blood at routine non-recurrence follow-up after resection. This sequence joins TRBV20-1 and TRBJ1-5; D is perhaps TRBD1 (6 bases). This TCR came from a female donor with early-stage non-small cell lung cancer. Source: PBMCs, taken at follow-up. The CDR3 nucleotides are TGCAGTGCTAGCCGACAGGAGGGCAATCAGCCCCAGCATTTT. This codes for CSASRQEGNQPQHF.